These 24 T cell receptor beta chains were sequenced from one sample in a study of T cell repertoires in cytomegalovirus infection. TCRdb passed the reads through MiXCR, listing each CDR3 protein once. The data show some 700,000 distinct CDR3 sequences, 35% seen once. Material for sequencing was PBMCs. The receptors originated from a human donor in good health (CMV status not recorded). Some clones in this sample may be carry-over from other donors' samples.

The CDR3 nucleotides read TGTGCCAGCAGCCAACACTTGAACCCGGGGGGCGTAACAGATACGCAGTATTTT. Protein product: CASSQHLNPGGVTDTQYF. This sequence joins TRBV4-2 and TRBJ2-3; weak D call: TRBD2 (7 bases). CDR3 length: 18 residues. CDR1 and CDR2 (germline): LGHNA, YNFKEQ. The V end lost 2 bases, the J end lost 3 bases, and 21 bases lay between the germline ends.

This clonotype has a handful of counts. The CDR3 protein is CASRADSGANVLTF. The CDR3 DNA sequence: TGTGCCAGCAGAGCGGACTCTGGGGCCAACGTCCTGACTTTC. The V and J genes are TRBV12-3 or TRBV12-4 and TRBJ2-6; a weak D match, TRBD2 (5 bases). This CDR3 contains 14 residues. The V end was cut by 6 bases, the J end by 0 bases, with 6 bases between.

V is TRBV5-6 and J is TRBJ2-7; a weak D match, TRBD2 (6 bases). The CDR3 is made up of 14 amino acids. V was trimmed by 4 bases and J by 0 bases, leaving 11 bases between them. Per germline, CDR1 SGHDT and CDR2 YYEEEE. CDR3 sequence reads: CASSPDGGSYEQYF. CDR3 bases: TGTGCCAGCAGCCCGGACGGGGGCTCCTACGAGCAGTACTTC. Looking up the rest from reference TRBV5-6 and TRBJ2-7 gives the full variable domain: DAGVTQSPTHLIKTRGQQVTLRCSPKSGHDTVSWYQQALGQGPQFIFQYYEEEERQRGNFPDRFSGHQFPNYSSELNVNALLLGDSALYLCASSPDGGSYEQYFGPGTRLTVT.

This clonotype has more than one count but fewer than ten. V gene TRBV10-3 combines with J gene TRBJ2-7; D call uncertain. Germline CDR1 reads ENHRY; CDR2 reads SYGVKD. The V end lost 0 bases, the J end lost 8 bases, and 8 bases lay between the germline ends. The CDR3 is 12 residues long. CDR3 sequence reads: CAISESSGKQYF. In DNA, the CDR3 is TGTGCCATCAGTGAGTCATCAGGAAAGCAGTACTTC.

The table lists this clonotype with a few counts. The genes are TRBV28 and TRBJ1-6, with a weak D call TRBD1 (5 bases). The germline V gene encodes CDR1 MDHEN and CDR2 SYDVKM. The CDR3 totals 14 residues. Trimming cost V 7 bases and J 6 bases, with 13 bases left between them. The CDR3 DNA reads as TGTGCCAGCATATTTTCAGGGAGTAATTCACCCCTCCACTTT. Residues: CASIFSGSNSPLHF.

This clonotype occurred many times. The rearrangement joins TRBV7-9 to TRBJ2-7; TRBD1 aligns across 7 bases. This CDR3 is 15 amino acids long. V shed 5 bases, J shed 0 bases, and the junction held 7 bases outside the gene matches. The germline CDR1 and CDR2 sequences are SEHNR and FQNEAQ (reference sequence). CDR3 residues: CASSNQGQSSYEQYF. The CDR3 bases are TGTGCCAGCAGCAACCAGGGACAGAGCTCCTACGAGCAGTACTTC.

The chain has TRBV20-1 and TRBJ2-1, with 13 bases fitting TRBD2. Germline V gene data show CDR1 as DFQATT and CDR2 as SNEGSKA (reference sequence). The CDR3 sequence is 14 residues long. The ends lost 6 bases at V and 7 bases at J; junction bases unmatched: 6. DNA of the CDR3: TGCAGTGCATTGACTAGCGGGGGGTGGAATGAGCAGTTCTTC. Translated: CSALTSGGWNEQFF.

This clonotype appeared a few times. The rearrangement links TRBV28 to TRBJ2-7; 9 nucleotides agree with TRBD1. The CDR3 totals 14 residues. Germline loops: CDR1 MDHEN, CDR2 SYDVKM. V shed 2 bases and J 7 bases; nucleotides not matched to a gene: 6. CDR3 residues: CASSLATGGREQYF. CDR3 nucleotide sequence: TGTGCCAGCAGTTTAGCCACAGGGGGCCGGGAGCAGTACTTC.

This clonotype has more than one count but fewer than ten. The chain links TRBV28 to TRBJ1-1; 9 nucleotides agree with TRBD1. CDR3 length: 15 amino acids. Germline V gives CDR1 MDHEN, CDR2 SYDVKM. Trimming took 5 bases from V and 4 from J; bases not matched to a gene: 8. The CDR3 coding sequence is TGTGCCAGCAGTAGCACAGGGGGCGCGTCCACTGAAGCTTTCTTT. Residues: CASSSTGGASTEAFF.

This clonotype occurred a few times. V usage is TRBV28 and J usage is TRBJ2-5, with 8 nucleotides matching TRBD1. Per germline, CDR1 MDHEN and CDR2 SYDVKM. The J segment lost 4 bases and the V segment lost 7 bases, leaving 20 bases of the junction unmatched. The CDR3 spans 18 residues. CDR3 amino acids: CASNSPLGTGGGSETQYF. As DNA, the CDR3 is TGTGCCAGCAATTCACCACTGGGGACAGGTGGAGGTTCAGAGACCCAGTACTTC. Based on the CDR3 plus reference TRBV28 and TRBJ2-5, the full variable domain is DVKVTQSSRYLVKRTGEKVFLECVQDMDHENMFWYRQDPGLGLRLIYFSYDVKMKEKGDIPEGYSVSREKKERFSLILESASTNQTSMYLCASNSPLGTGGGSETQYFGPGTRLLVL.

The chain employs TRBV7-2 and TRBJ1-5, with TRBD1 matching over 8 bases. The CDR3 length is 16 residues. The trim removed 1 base at V and 5 bases at J, leaving 7 bases unmatched. CDR1 and CDR2 (germline): SGHTA, FQGNSA. CDR3 in amino acids: CASSLVGTGTYQPQHF. The CDR3 region has the DNA TGTGCCAGCAGCTTAGTAGGGACAGGTACTTATCAGCCCCAGCATTTT. The full variable domain, rest sourced from reference TRBV7-2 and TRBJ1-5, is GAGVSQSPSNKVTEKGKDVELRCDPISGHTALYWYRQSLGQGLEFLIYFQGNSAPDKSGLPSDRFSAERTGGSVSTLTIQRTQQEDSAVYLCASSLVGTGTYQPQHFGDGTRLSIL.

The rearrangement joins TRBV28 to TRBJ1-6; D is uncertain. The germline V and J ends were trimmed by 5 bases and 7 bases, with 18 bases remaining between them. CDR3 size: 16 residues. The germline V gene has CDR1 MDHEN and CDR2 SYDVKM. The DNA for the CDR3 is TGTGCCAGCAGTCCCCGACCGGGAGATCTGAATTCACCCCTCCACTTT. Amino acid sequence: CASSPRPGDLNSPLHF.

This clonotype was seen more than once but under ten times. This chain connects TRBV28 to TRBJ2-3, with TRBD2 identical over 8 bases. The germline gives CDR1 MDHEN, CDR2 SYDVKM. CDR3 length: 17 residues. The J segment lost 2 bases and the V segment lost 5 bases, leaving 12 bases of the junction unmatched. The CDR3 reads CASSRSDVAGYTDTQYF. CDR3 in DNA: TGTGCCAGCAGTAGGTCAGATGTAGCGGGGTACACAGATACGCAGTATTTT.

The chain couples TRBV20-1 to TRBJ1-1; no reliable D call. The ends were cut back, 3 bases at V and 3 bases at J, with 11 bases in the middle. In germline, CDR1 is DFQATT, CDR2 SNEGSKA (reference sequence). The CDR3 loop spans 13 amino acids. The CDR3 DNA is TGCAGTGCTAGGCGAGCCGCTTACACTGAAGCTTTCTTT. Its translation: CSARRAAYTEAFF.

V and J are TRBV20-1 and TRBJ1-2; D might be TRBD1 (5 bases). CDR1 is DFQATT, CDR2 SNEGSKA, per germline (reference sequence). The V and J ends lost 0 bases and 3 bases respectively, with 11 bases between them. The CDR3 spans 14 residues. The CDR3 nucleotides are TGCAGTGCTAGAGAACCAGGGAAATACTATGGCTACACCTTC. Translation: CSAREPGKYYGYTF.

The rearrangement uses TRBV19 and TRBJ2-6; D is undetermined. Germline CDR1 and CDR2: LNHDA and SQIVND (reference sequence). The CDR3 extends over 14 amino acids. V dropped 5 bases and J dropped 4 bases, with 9 bases sitting between them. The DNA of the CDR3 is TGTGCCAGTAGTTTCCCCCTCGGGGCCAACGTCCTGACTTTC. Its translation is CASSFPLGANVLTF. The full variable domain, in which reference TRBV19 and TRBJ2-6 provide the parts outside the CDR3, is DGGITQSPKYLFRKEGQNVTLSCEQNLNHDAMYWYRQDPGQGLRLIYYSQIVNDFQKGDIAEGYSVSREKKESFPLTVTSAQKNPTAFYLCASSFPLGANVLTFGAGSRLTVL.

The CDR3 reads CASSFTFGGETQYF. Here the CDR3 DNA reads TGTGCCAGCAGCTTTACATTCGGAGGAGAGACCCAGTACTTC. The J gene is TRBJ2-5, the V gene TRBV7-6, with D perhaps matching TRBD2 (5 bases). Germline CDR1 reads SGHVS; CDR2 reads FNYEAQ. CDR3 length equals 14 residues. V was pared by 3 bases and J by 4 bases, with 12 bases between.

This clonotype turned up a few times. The V and J genes are TRBV20-1 and TRBJ1-1; no definite D call. Trimming stripped 3 bases from V and 4 bases from J, with 6 bases between. From germline, CDR1 is DFQATT and CDR2 SNEGSKA (reference sequence). The length of the CDR3 is 11 residues. For the CDR3, the DNA is TGCAGTGCTAGGGCGAGCACTGAAGCTTTCTTT. Translation: CSARASTEAFF.

In this sample, this clonotype turned up many times. The V gene is TRBV7-9, the J gene TRBJ1-2, with 10 bases identical to TRBD1. The CDR3 is 13 residues long. Germline CDR1 and CDR2: SEHNR and FQNEAQ (reference sequence). Unmatched junction bases numbered 2, after V lost 3 bases and J lost 7 bases. CDR3 coding DNA: TGTGCCAGCAGCTTGGGACAGGGGCGTGGCTACACCTTC. Translation gives CASSLGQGRGYTF.

A few counts support this clonotype. The rearrangement uses TRBV27 and TRBJ1-1; tentatively, D is TRBD1 (5 bases). Trimming cost V 7 bases and J 4 bases, with 13 bases left between them. CDR1 and CDR2 from the germline V gene are MNHEY and SMNVEV (reference sequence). The CDR3 length is 13 residues. CDR3 nucleotides: TGTGCCAGCAAGGATACAGGCACCACTGAAGCTTTCTTT. Translating gives CASKDTGTTEAFF.

This clonotype was observed a few times. The chain combines TRBV2 with TRBJ2-7; maybe TRBD1 (5 bases). The germline gives CDR1 SNHLY, CDR2 FYNNEI. The CDR3 consists of 14 residues. Trimming removed 2 bases from V and 2 bases from J, with 10 bases in between. The CDR3 reads CASSERVGAYEQYF. The CDR3 DNA reads TGTGCCAGCAGTGAAAGGGTAGGGGCCTACGAGCAGTACTTC.

Only a few counts were recorded for this clonotype. The V gene is TRBV7-8, the J gene TRBJ1-6, with 7 bases identical to TRBD1. This CDR3 comprises 14 residues. V gave up 2 bases and J gave up 13 bases; unmatched junction bases: 8. Germline V gene data show CDR1 as SGHVS and CDR2 as FQNEAQ. The DNA of the CDR3 is TGTGCCAGCAGCTTAAGGGACAGTGCGTGGCCCCTCCACTTT. It specifies CASSLRDSAWPLHF.

This chain uses TRBV15 with TRBJ1-2, with unresolved D. Per germline, CDR1 LNHNV and CDR2 YYDKDF (reference sequence). The V end lost 6 bases, the J end lost 3 bases, and 23 bases lay between the germline ends. There are 17 residues in the CDR3. CDR3 in DNA: TGTGCCACCAGTGACCCCGGAAAGGCCGAGGCAGACTATGGCTACACCTTC. It yields the protein CATSDPGKAEADYGYTF.

To note about this clonotype: Given a much more abundant clone one base away, this may be a read error. Given the absence of the conserved phenylalanine or tryptophan at the CDR3 end, a read error is likely. CDR3 amino acids: CASSGGQGHTEAFS. The CDR3, as DNA: TGTGCCAGCAGCGGAGGACAGGGACACACTGAAGCTTTCTCT. V is TRBV7-6 and J is TRBJ1-1; 8 nucleotides align to TRBD1. There are 14 residues in the CDR3. V lost 5 bases to trimming and J lost 3 bases; unmatched junction nucleotides: 5. Germline V CDR1 and CDR2: SGHVS, FNYEAQ.